The 22 T cell receptor beta chains listed next were all sequenced from one sample in a study of T cells in Graves' hyperthyroidism and ophthalmopathy. TCR beta CDR3 regions were amplified from RNA transcripts. During a first-round RT-PCR of the TCR CDR3, the HTBI primer set was used. TCRdb fed the multiplex PCR reads into MiXCR, producing one record per CDR3 protein. The table lists roughly 350,000 distinct CDR3 sequences, approximately 15% of them singletons. The material sequenced was blood. All receptors derive from a woman aged 25-40 years with Graves' ophthalmopathy.

The gene calls are TRBV11-3 and TRBJ2-1, with 12 bases lining up with TRBD1. Germline lookup yields CDR1 SGHNT and CDR2 YENEEA. V was pared by 5 bases and J by 12 bases, with 8 bases of the junction left unmatched. The CDR3 contains 14 residues. The CDR3 bases are TGTGCCAGCAGCCTACGGGACAGGGGGCAGTCGCAGTTCTTC. Amino acids: CASSLRDRGQSQFF.

This clonotype was detected many times. The rearrangement joins TRBV10-1 to TRBJ2-5, with D perhaps TRBD1 (5 bases). Trimming removed 3 bases at V and 2 bases at J, with 13 bases between. Per the germline V gene, CDR1 is WNHNN and CDR2 is SYGVQD (reference sequence). There are 15 residues in the CDR3. CDR3 bases: TGCGCCAGCAGTGAAATCCGGCAGGGTCAAGAGACCCAGTACTTC. It encodes CASSEIRQGQETQYF.

This clonotype was picked up many times. J is TRBJ1-5 and V is TRBV11-2; D is ambiguous. There are 14 residues in the CDR3. Trimming left V 1 base short and J 4 bases short, with 8 bases between. The germline CDR1 and CDR2 sequences are SGHAT and FQNNGV. As DNA, the CDR3 is TGTGCCAGCAGCTTAGGCCCGATTAATCAGCCCCAGCATTTT. It encodes CASSLGPINQPQHF.

This clonotype came up many times. The genes are TRBV6-1 and TRBJ2-1, with D possibly called TRBD1 or TRBD2 (5 bases each). V was clipped by 5 bases and J by 2 bases, with 22 bases between them. CDR3 size: 18 residues. Germline V gene lookup returns CDR1 MNHNS and CDR2 SASEGT. This chain's CDR3 is CASSLSPYGRDPYNEQFF. The DNA of the CDR3 is TGTGCCAGCAGTTTATCCCCCTACGGACGGGACCCCTACAATGAGCAGTTCTTC.

The table lists this clonotype with many counts. This chain links TRBV6-1 with TRBJ2-7, with TRBD2 as a possible D gene (5 bases). The CDR3 is 15 residues long. Trimming shortened V by 2 bases and J by 3 bases, and 14 bases separated the two germline ends. Germline CDR1 MNHNS, CDR2 SASEGT. CDR3 sequence (DNA): TGTGCCAGCAGTGAAACTTCAGCCGGGAACTACGAGCAGTACTTC. This codes for CASSETSAGNYEQYF.

This clonotype was seen at least ten times. CDR3 in DNA: TGTGCCAGCAGTTCCCAGACAGGGGCAGATACGCAGTATTTT. Its translation: CASSSQTGADTQYF. The rearrangement links TRBV27 to TRBJ2-3, with 8 bases identical to TRBD1. This CDR3 is 14 amino acids long. In germline, CDR1 is MNHEY, CDR2 SMNVEV (reference sequence). The junction had 4 bases not matched to a gene; V was cut back by 4 bases and J by 4 bases.

This clonotype was detected many times. The V and J genes are TRBV20-1 and TRBJ1-1; tentative D call: TRBD1 (5 bases). Germline CDR1 and CDR2: DFQATT and SNEGSKA (reference sequence). The CDR3 has 13 amino acids. V lost 1 base, J lost 5 bases, and 11 bases lay in between. CDR3 protein: CSARVSGGTEAFF. Written as DNA, the CDR3 is TGCAGTGCTAGAGTGTCCGGGGGAACTGAAGCTTTCTTT.

Many counts were recorded for this clonotype. This chain connects TRBV2 to TRBJ2-5, with 7 bases aligning to TRBD1. The CDR3 covers 16 residues. J gave up 0 bases and V 6 bases, and 10 bases lay outside the gene matches. Germline CDR1 and CDR2: SNHLY and FYNNEI. Written as DNA, the CDR3 is TGTGCCAGCAGCGAAACAGGGGCGACGTACCAAGAGACCCAGTACTTC. Its translation: CASSETGATYQETQYF. The full variable domain, in which reference TRBV2 and TRBJ2-5 provide the parts outside the CDR3, is EPEVTQTPSHQVTQMGQEVILRCVPISNHLYFYWYRQILGQKVEFLVSFYNNEISEKSEIFDDQFSVERPDGSNFTLKIRSTKLEDSAMYFCASSETGATYQETQYFGPGTRLLVL.

This clonotype was seen ten or more times. The rearrangement uses TRBV7-8 and TRBJ1-2; perhaps TRBD1 as D (6 bases). Germline-derived CDR1 and CDR2 are SGHVS and FQNEAQ. Trimming cost V 4 bases and J 4 bases, with 16 bases left between them. The CDR3 covers 15 residues. This CDR3 reads CASSSGDGGGYGYTF. The CDR3 DNA sequence: TGTGCCAGCAGCTCGGGGGATGGGGGCGGCTATGGCTACACCTTC.

J is TRBJ2-1 and V is TRBV4-1, with 7 bases fitting TRBD1. CDR1 MGHRA and CDR2 YSYEKL come from the germline V gene. This CDR3 has 13 amino acids. Losses at the gene ends were 3 bases for V and 8 bases for J; bases not matched to a gene: 4. The CDR3 DNA sequence: TGCGCCAGCAGCCAGGACAGGTGGGATGAGCAGTTCTTC. This translates into CASSQDRWDEQFF.

This clonotype appeared a few times. This may arise from a read error, as a much more abundant clone is one base away. The chain links TRBV2 to TRBJ2-1; a possible D gene is TRBD2 (6 bases). The V gene's germline CDR1 is SNHLY and CDR2 FYNNEI. Trimming took off 10 bases at V and 3 bases at J, with 22 bases between the two ends. This CDR3 spans 16 amino acids. The CDR3 sequence: CATSPGRDFLYNEQFF. CDR3 in DNA: TGTGCCACCTCCCCCGGAAGGGACTTCCTCTACAATGAGCAGTTCTTC.

In this sample, this clonotype turned up many times. The rearrangement uses TRBV5-5 and TRBJ1-1; D is possibly TRBD1 (5 bases). The CDR3 is made up of 12 amino acids. From germline, CDR1 is SGHKS and CDR2 YYEKEE (reference sequence). V was shortened by 4 bases and J by 6 bases, with 10 bases between the two germline ends. The DNA of the CDR3 is TGTGCCAGCAGCACCCAGGGTGCTGAAGCTTTCTTT. Encoded protein: CASSTQGAEAFF.

CDR3 bases: TGTGCCAGCAGTAGTCGGGGGGATCAGCCCCAGCATTTT. It codes for CASSSRGDQPQHF. This chain connects TRBV2 to TRBJ1-5, with TRBD1 as a possible D gene (5 bases). This CDR3 has 13 residues. The germline V gene encodes CDR1 SNHLY and CDR2 FYNNEI. Trimming shortened V by 5 bases and J by 5 bases, and 10 bases separated the two germline ends.

This clonotype was seen many times. The V gene is TRBV5-8, the J gene TRBJ2-3, with TRBD2 as a possible D gene (6 bases). Germline-derived CDR1 and CDR2 are SGHTS and YDEGEE. Trimming took off 4 bases at V and 4 bases at J, with 10 bases between the two ends. CDR3 length: 13 residues. CDR3 nucleotide sequence: TGTGCCAGCAGCCAATGGGGGGCAGATACGCAGTATTTT. It yields the protein CASSQWGADTQYF.

This clonotype showed up many times. The rearrangement links TRBV28 to TRBJ1-6; unclear D gene. The CDR3 runs 15 residues. Per the germline V gene, CDR1 is MDHEN and CDR2 is SYDVKM. Trimming shortened V by 2 bases and J by 3 bases, and 8 bases separated the two germline ends. The CDR3 protein is CASSLGRIYNSPLHF. DNA for the CDR3: TGTGCCAGCAGTTTAGGGCGGATCTATAATTCACCCCTCCACTTT.

V and J are TRBV6-1 and TRBJ1-4, with TRBD1 matching over 7 bases. CDR1 and CDR2 from the germline V gene are MNHNS and SASEGT. The CDR3 has 15 amino acids. V lost 5 bases, J lost 0 bases, and 3 bases stayed unmatched. The CDR3 coding sequence is TGTGCCAGCAGTCCGGACAGGTCAACTAATGAAAAACTGTTTTTT. Translated, it gives CASSPDRSTNEKLFF.

This clonotype was counted only a few times. The rearrangement links TRBV15 to TRBJ2-7, with D maybe TRBD2 (5 bases). Germline CDR1 is LNHNV and CDR2 is YYDKDF (reference sequence). V was clipped by 4 bases and J by 2 bases, with 9 bases between them. This CDR3 region has 13 residues. CDR3 region: CATSTGSPYEQYF. Written as DNA, the CDR3 is TGTGCCACCAGCACGGGGAGCCCCTACGAGCAGTACTTC.

The V call is TRBV15, the J call TRBJ2-5; TRBD1 is a possible D gene (5 bases). Germline loops: CDR1 LNHNV, CDR2 YYDKDF (reference sequence). The CDR3 runs to 14 residues. V lost 5 bases, J lost 2 bases, and 12 bases lay in between. This chain's CDR3 is CATSGDSYQETQYF. As DNA, the CDR3 is TGTGCCACCAGCGGCGACAGTTATCAAGAGACCCAGTACTTC.

The sample holds one count of this clonotype. Likely a read error: the CDR3 ends without its conserved phenylalanine or tryptophan. The CDR3 DNA is TGTGCCAGCAGCCCCCGGGAGAAAGAGACCCAGTACCTC. The encoded protein is CASSPREKETQYL. This chain uses TRBV28 with TRBJ2-5; D is perhaps TRBD2 (6 bases). Germline CDR1 is MDHEN and CDR2 is SYDVKM. V was pared by 6 bases and J by 3 bases, with 11 bases between. This CDR3 spans 13 amino acids.

At least ten counts were recorded for this clonotype. The chain has TRBV30 and TRBJ1-1, with D maybe TRBD1 (5 bases). The CDR3 extends over 14 amino acids. Germline loops: CDR1 GTSNPN, CDR2 SVGIG (reference sequence). Trimming shortened V by 1 base and J by 1 base, and 10 bases separated the two germline ends. For the CDR3, the DNA is TGTGCCTGGAGTGGGTGGGGCAAGAACACTGAAGCTTTCTTT. Its protein product is CAWSGWGKNTEAFF. Full variable domain (missing parts from reference TRBV30 and TRBJ1-1): SQTIHQWPATLVQPVGSPLSLECTVEGTSNPNLYWYRQAAGRGLQLLFYSVGIGQISSEVPQNLSASRPQDRQFILSSKKLLLSDSGFYLCAWSGWGKNTEAFFGQGTRLTVV.

This clonotype was observed many times. The genes are TRBV6-1 and TRBJ1-5, with D maybe TRBD1 (5 bases). This CDR3 has 14 residues. CDR1 MNHNS and CDR2 SASEGT come from the germline V gene. V lost 5 bases to trimming and J lost 0 bases, with 8 bases between them. CDR3 DNA: TGTGCCAGCAGTACAGGTTCTAGCAATCAGCCCCAGCATTTT. Translating it yields CASSTGSSNQPQHF.

At least ten counts were recorded for this clonotype. The V gene is TRBV5-1, the J gene TRBJ2-2; D remains unclear. Trimming removed 3 bases from V and 0 bases from J, with 18 bases in between. This CDR3 comprises 18 residues. Germline V CDR1 and CDR2: SGHRS, YFSETQ. CDR3 sequence: CASSSGRISSTNTGELFF. For the CDR3, the DNA is TGCGCCAGCAGCTCCGGACGGATATCATCGACGAACACCGGGGAGCTGTTTTTT.